This TCR beta chain was sequenced in a study of cytomegalovirus exposure and HLA in healthy donors. Study-level information: In a later analysis, the approximately 120 validation repertoires were reported to have used the same platform as the roughly 610 first-cohort repertoires.

Notes on this clone: The antigen is not known.

Whole-study findings and limits: Among TCR sequences, most were rare, though some public TCRs appeared in many donors.

TCRdb's copy holds only in-frame clones and misses some; the assay was immunoSEQ multiplex PCR. The table has hundreds of thousands of clones, just over 85% seen once; the top ten hold roughly 0.83%. The sequenced material came from PBMCs. This receptor was identified in a woman aged 18-35 years in good health and CMV-seronegative.

Here the CDR3 reads CASSLGQVVDTIYF. The CDR3 nucleotides are TGCGCCAGCAGCTTGGGACAAGTTGTGGACACCATATATTTT. This sequence joins TRBV5-1 and TRBJ1-3, with D unclear. Trimming pared 0 bases from V and 8 bases from J, leaving 12 bases between. This CDR3 is built from 14 residues. Germline loops: CDR1 SGHRS, CDR2 YFSETQ.